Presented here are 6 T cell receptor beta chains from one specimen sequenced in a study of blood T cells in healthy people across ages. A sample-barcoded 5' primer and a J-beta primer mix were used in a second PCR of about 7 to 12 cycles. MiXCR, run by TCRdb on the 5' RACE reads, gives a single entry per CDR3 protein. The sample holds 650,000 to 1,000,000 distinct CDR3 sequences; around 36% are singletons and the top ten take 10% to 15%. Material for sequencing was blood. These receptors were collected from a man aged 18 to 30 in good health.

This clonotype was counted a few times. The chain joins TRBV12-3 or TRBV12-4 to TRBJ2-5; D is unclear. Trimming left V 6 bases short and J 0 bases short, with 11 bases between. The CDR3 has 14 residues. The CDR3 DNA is TGTGCCAGCAGCCCGATGGGGTACCAAGAGACCCAGTACTTC. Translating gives CASSPMGYQETQYF.

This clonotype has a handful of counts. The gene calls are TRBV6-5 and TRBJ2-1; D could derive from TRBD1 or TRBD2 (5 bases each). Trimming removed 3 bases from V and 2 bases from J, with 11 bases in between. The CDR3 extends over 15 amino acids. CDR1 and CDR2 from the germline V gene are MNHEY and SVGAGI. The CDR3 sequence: CASSYVGDAYNEQFF. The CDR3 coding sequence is TGTGCCAGCAGTTATGTTGGGGACGCCTACAATGAGCAGTTCTTC.

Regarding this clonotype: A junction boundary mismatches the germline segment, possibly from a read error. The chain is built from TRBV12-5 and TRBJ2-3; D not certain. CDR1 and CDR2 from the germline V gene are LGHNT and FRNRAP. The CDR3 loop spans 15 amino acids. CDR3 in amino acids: CAGGSVPRAQDTQYF. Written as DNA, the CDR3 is TGTGCTGGTGGTTCCGTCCCACGAGCCCAAGATACGCAGTATTTT.

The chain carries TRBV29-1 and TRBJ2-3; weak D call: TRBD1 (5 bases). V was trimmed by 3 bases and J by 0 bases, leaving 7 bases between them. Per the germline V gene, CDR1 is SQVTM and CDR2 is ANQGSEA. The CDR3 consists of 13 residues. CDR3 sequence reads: CSVEGPSTDTQYF. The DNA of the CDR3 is TGCAGCGTTGAGGGGCCGAGCACAGATACGCAGTATTTT.

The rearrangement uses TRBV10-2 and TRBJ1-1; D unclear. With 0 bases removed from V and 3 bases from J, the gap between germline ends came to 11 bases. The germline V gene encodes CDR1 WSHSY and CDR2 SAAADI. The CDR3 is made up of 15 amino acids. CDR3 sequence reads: CASSESEQFYTEAFF. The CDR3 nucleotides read TGCGCCAGCAGTGAGTCGGAACAGTTTTACACTGAAGCTTTCTTT.

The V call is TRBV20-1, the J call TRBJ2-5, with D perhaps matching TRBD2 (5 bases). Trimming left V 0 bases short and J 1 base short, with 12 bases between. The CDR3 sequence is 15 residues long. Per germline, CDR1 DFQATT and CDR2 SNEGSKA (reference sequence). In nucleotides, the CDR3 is TGCAGTGCTAGAGACTTTATAAGCGGCCAAGAGACCCAGTACTTC. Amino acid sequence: CSARDFISGQETQYF.